Listed below are T cell receptor beta chains from one sample, sequenced in a study of cytomegalovirus exposure and HLA in healthy donors. Method: immunoSEQ multiplex PCR; TCRdb's copy keeps in-frame clones and lacks some. The repertoire has 120,000 to 150,000 clones, roughly 80% of them found once; the top ten carry less than 3.5%. Sequenced input: PBMCs. Source of these receptors: a woman aged 25 to 39 in good health and CMV-seronegative. CDR3s include the opening cysteine and the closing phenylalanine or tryptophan. The D gene is left open where the match is weak. Clone size, where shown, is once, few, many, or a class for clones that have expanded.

clone_size	v_call	j_call	d_call	cdr3_aa	cdr3_nt
NA	TRBV7-7	TRBJ2-7	NA	CASSSALEYEQYF	TGTGCCAGCAGCTCCGCACTAGAGTACGAGCAGTACTTC
few	TRBV19	TRBJ2-3	NA	CASSRPQGDTQYF	TGTGCCAGTAGTCGCCCACAGGGAGATACGCAGTATTTT
NA	TRBV5-5	TRBJ1-6	TRBD1	CASSSGQGRNSPLHF	TGTGCCAGCAGCTCCGGACAGGGGCGCAATTCACCCCTCCACTTT
NA	TRBV27	TRBJ2-6	TRBD1	CASPPPGQGYSGANVLTF	TGTGCCAGCCCTCCCCCGGGACAGGGCTACTCTGGGGCCAACGTCCTGACTTTC
NA	TRBV7-9	TRBJ1-3	NA	CASSLGRFSGNTIYF	TGTGCCAGCAGCTTAGGCCGGTTCTCTGGAAACACCATATATTTT
NA	TRBV9	TRBJ2-5	NA	CASGVGSLTQETQYF	TGTGCCAGCGGTGTCGGGAGTCTGACACAAGAGACCCAGTACTTC
few	TRBV4-1	TRBJ1-6	NA	CASSQGKGGSPLHF	TGCGCCAGCAGCCAAGGCAAGGGAGGGTCACCCCTCCACTTT
NA	TRBV19	TRBJ2-1	TRBD1	CASSINTGDEQFF	TGTGCCAGTAGTATCAACACAGGGGATGAGCAGTTCTTC
NA	TRBV7-9	TRBJ1-2	NA	CASSSREANYGYTF	TGTGCCAGCAGCTCCCGGGAGGCTAACTATGGCTACACCTTC
NA	TRBV30	TRBJ2-3	TRBD1	CAWSFDNRGLTDTQYF	TGTGCCTGGAGTTTTGATAACAGGGGGCTTACAGATACGCAGTATTTT
NA	TRBV5-1	TRBJ1-6	TRBD1	CASSLRQGNSPLHF	TGCGCCAGCAGCTTGAGACAGGGAAATTCACCCCTCCACTTT
NA	TRBV6-1	TRBJ2-5	TRBD1	CASVNRQGPQETQYF	TGTGCCAGCGTGAACAGACAGGGTCCGCAAGAGACCCAGTACTTC
NA	TRBV18	TRBJ2-2	NA	CASSQMFRFTGELFF	TGTGCCAGCTCACAAATGTTCCGGTTTACCGGGGAGCTGTTTTTT
few	TRBV10-2	TRBJ2-3	TRBD2	CASRGGAGGPVDTQYF	TGCGCCAGCAGGGGCGGGGCGGGGGGGCCGGTAGATACGCAGTATTTT
NA	TRBV14	TRBJ2-7	NA	CASSQTDYEQYF	TGTGCCAGCAGCCAAACAGACTACGAGCAGTACTTC
NA	TRBV7-2	TRBJ2-5	NA	CASSTGSWLEETQYF	TGTGCCAGCAGCACCGGGTCCTGGTTAGAAGAGACCCAGTACTTC
NA	TRBV11-2	TRBJ2-7	NA	CASSLTSPGAEQYF	TGTGCCAGCAGCCTGACTAGTCCCGGGGCCGAGCAGTACTTC
NA	TRBV4-1	TRBJ2-7	TRBD1	CASSRPGTGLGEQYF	TGCGCCAGCAGCCGCCCCGGGACAGGCCTTGGAGAGCAGTACTTC
NA	TRBV7-9	TRBJ1-1	TRBD1	CASSFDRVNTEAFF	TGTGCCAGCAGCTTTGACAGGGTGAACACTGAAGCTTTCTTT
NA	TRBV9	TRBJ1-6	NA	CASAGDYNSPLHF	TGTGCCAGCGCAGGGGACTATAATTCACCCCTCCACTTT
once	TRBV19	TRBJ2-1	TRBD2	CASSMRGLAGGIGDEQFF	TGTGCCAGTAGTATGCGGGGACTAGCGGGAGGGATTGGCGATGAGCAGTTCTTC
NA	TRBV7-2	TRBJ1-5	TRBD1	CASSLGQGDNQPQHF	TGTGCCAGCAGCTTGGGACAGGGCGACAATCAGCCCCAGCATTTT
NA	TRBV19	TRBJ2-2	TRBD1	CASNRDSQNTGELFF	TGTGCCAGTAACCGGGACAGCCAGAACACCGGGGAGCTGTTTTTT
few	TRBV6-4	TRBJ2-2	TRBD2	CASSPLAGDTGELFF	TGTGCCAGCAGTCCACTAGCGGGAGACACCGGGGAGCTGTTTTTT
NA	TRBV9	TRBJ2-1	NA	CASSVQQQDWNEQFF	TGTGCCAGCAGCGTACAACAGCAAGATTGGAATGAGCAGTTCTTC
NA	TRBV6-4	TRBJ2-1	NA	CASSVTQVAEQFF	TGTGCCAGCAGTGTGACCCAGGTGGCTGAGCAGTTCTTC